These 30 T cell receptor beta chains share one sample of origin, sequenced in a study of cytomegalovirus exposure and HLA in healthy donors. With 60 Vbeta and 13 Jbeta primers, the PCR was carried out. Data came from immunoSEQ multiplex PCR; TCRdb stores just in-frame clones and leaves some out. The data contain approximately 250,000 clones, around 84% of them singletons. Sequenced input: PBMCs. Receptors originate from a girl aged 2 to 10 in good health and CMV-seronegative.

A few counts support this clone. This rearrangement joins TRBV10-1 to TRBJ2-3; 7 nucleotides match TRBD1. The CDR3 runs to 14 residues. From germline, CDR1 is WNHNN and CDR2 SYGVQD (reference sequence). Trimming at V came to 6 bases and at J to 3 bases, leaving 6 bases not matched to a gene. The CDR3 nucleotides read TGCGCCAGCAGGTTCCAGACAGGGACAGATACGCAGTATTTT. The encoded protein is CASRFQTGTDTQYF.

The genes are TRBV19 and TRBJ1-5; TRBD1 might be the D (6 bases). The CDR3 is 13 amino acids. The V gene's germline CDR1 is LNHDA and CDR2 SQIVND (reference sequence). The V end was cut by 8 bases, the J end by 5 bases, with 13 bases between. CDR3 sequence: CASARGYDQPQHF. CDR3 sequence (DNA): TGTGCCAGTGCTAGGGGGTACGATCAGCCCCAGCATTTT.

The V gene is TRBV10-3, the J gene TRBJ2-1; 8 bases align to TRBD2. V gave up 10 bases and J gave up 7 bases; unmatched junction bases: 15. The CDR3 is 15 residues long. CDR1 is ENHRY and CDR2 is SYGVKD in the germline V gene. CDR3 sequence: CATGRGSGASNEQFF. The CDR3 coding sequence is TGTGCCACCGGGAGGGGTAGCGGGGCCTCGAATGAGCAGTTCTTC.

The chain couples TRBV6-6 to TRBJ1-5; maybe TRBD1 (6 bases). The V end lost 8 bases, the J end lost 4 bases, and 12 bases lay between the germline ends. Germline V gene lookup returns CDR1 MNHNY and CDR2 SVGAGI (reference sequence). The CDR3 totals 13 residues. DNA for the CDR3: TGTGCCAGCGCACCCACAGGGAATCAGCCCCAGCATTTT. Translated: CASAPTGNQPQHF.

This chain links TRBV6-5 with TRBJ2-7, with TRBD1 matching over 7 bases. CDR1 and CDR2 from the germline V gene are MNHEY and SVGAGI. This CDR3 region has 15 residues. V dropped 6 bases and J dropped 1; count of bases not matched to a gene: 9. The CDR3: CASRQTGKKSYEQYF. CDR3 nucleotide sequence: TGTGCCAGCAGGCAGACAGGGAAAAAGTCCTACGAGCAGTACTTC.

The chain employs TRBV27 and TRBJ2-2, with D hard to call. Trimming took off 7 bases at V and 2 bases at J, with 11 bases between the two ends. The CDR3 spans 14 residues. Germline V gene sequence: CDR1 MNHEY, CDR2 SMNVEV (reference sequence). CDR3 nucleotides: TGTGCCAGCACCAGCACAGTAAACACCGGGGAGCTGTTTTTT. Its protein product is CASTSTVNTGELFF.

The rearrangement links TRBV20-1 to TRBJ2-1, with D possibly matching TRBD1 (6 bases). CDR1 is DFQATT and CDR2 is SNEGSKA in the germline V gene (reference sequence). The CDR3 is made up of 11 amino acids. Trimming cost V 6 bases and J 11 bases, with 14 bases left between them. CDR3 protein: CSASYRDQQFF. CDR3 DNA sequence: TGCAGTGCGAGTTACAGGGATCAGCAGTTCTTC.

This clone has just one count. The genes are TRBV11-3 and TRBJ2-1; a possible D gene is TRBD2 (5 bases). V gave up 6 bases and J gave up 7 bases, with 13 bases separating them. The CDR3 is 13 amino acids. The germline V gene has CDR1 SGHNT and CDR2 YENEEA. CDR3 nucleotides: TGTGCCAGCAGTACGGGGTCTGGGAATGAGCAGTTCTTC. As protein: CASSTGSGNEQFF.

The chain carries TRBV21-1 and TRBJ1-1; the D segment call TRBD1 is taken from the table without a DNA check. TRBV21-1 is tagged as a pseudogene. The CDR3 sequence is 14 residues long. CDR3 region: CASSRGQGGTEAFF. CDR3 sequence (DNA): TGTGCCAGCAGCAGGGGACAGGGAGGCACTGAAGCTTTCTTT.

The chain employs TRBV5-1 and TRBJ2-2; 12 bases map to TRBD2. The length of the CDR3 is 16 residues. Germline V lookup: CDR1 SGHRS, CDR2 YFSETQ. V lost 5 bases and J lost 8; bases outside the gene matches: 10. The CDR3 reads CASRHGLAGLKGELFF. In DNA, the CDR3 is TGCGCCAGCAGGCACGGACTAGCGGGGCTTAAGGGGGAGCTGTTTTTT. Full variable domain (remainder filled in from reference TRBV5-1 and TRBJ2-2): KAGVTQTPRYLIKTRGQQVTLSCSPISGHRSVSWYQQTPGQGLQFLFEYFSETQRNKGNFPGRFSGRQFSNSRSEMNVSTLELGDSALYLCASRHGLAGLKGELFFGEGSRLTVL.

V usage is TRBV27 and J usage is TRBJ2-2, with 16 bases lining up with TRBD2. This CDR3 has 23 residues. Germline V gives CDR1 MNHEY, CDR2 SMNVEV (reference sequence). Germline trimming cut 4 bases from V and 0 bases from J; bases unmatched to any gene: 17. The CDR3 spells CASSSLGLRPGTSGRANTGELFF. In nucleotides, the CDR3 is TGTGCCAGCAGTTCCCTCGGCCTGAGGCCAGGGACTAGCGGGAGGGCGAACACCGGGGAGCTGTTTTTT.

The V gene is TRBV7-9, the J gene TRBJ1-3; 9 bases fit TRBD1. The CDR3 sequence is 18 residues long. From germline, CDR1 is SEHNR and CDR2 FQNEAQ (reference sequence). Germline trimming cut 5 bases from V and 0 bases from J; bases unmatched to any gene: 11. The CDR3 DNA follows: TGTGCCAGCAGCCGGTCCCGGGACAGGGTGAACTCTGGAAACACCATATATTTT. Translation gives CASSRSRDRVNSGNTIYF.

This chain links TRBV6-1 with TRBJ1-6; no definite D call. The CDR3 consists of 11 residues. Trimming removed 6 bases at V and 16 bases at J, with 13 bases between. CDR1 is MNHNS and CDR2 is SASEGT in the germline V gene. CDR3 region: CASSEPPSLHF. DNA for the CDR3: TGTGCCAGCAGCGAACCCCCCAGTCTCCACTTT.

CDR3 sequence: CAWLDSMNTEAFF. In DNA form, the CDR3 reads TGTGCCTGGCTGGACAGTATGAACACTGAAGCTTTCTTT. V is TRBV30 and J is TRBJ1-1, with TRBD1 as a possible D gene (6 bases). Between the trimmed V and J ends, which lost 5 bases and 0 bases, there was a span of 10 bases. Germline V gives CDR1 GTSNPN, CDR2 SVGIG (reference sequence). This CDR3 spans 13 amino acids.

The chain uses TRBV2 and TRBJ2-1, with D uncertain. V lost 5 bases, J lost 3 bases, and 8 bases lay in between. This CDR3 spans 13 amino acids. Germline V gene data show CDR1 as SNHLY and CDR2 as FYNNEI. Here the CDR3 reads CASSISVYNEQFF. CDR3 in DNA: TGTGCCAGCAGTATATCCGTCTACAATGAGCAGTTCTTC.

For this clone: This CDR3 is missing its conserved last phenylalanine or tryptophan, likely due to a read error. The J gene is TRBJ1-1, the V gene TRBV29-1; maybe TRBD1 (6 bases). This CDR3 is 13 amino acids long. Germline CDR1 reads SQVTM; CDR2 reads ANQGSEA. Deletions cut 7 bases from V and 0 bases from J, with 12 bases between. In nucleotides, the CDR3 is TGCAGCGGGACCCAGGGGCTGAACACTGAAGCTTTCCTT. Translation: CSGTQGLNTEAFL.

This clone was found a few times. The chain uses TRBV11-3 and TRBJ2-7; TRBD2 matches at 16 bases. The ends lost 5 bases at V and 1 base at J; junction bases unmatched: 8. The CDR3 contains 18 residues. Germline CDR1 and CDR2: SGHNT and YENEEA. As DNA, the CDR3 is TGTGCCAGCAGCCCGTCGGGACTAGCGGGAGGGCCTTCCTACGAGCAGTACTTC. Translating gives CASSPSGLAGGPSYEQYF.

For the CDR3, the DNA is TGTGCCGCGGCTTACAGGGGGGGGGAGCAGTACTTC. Translated, it gives CAAAYRGGEQYF. The chain employs TRBV6-1 and TRBJ2-7; tentative D call: TRBD1 (8 bases). The CDR3 consists of 12 residues. V lost 11 bases to trimming and J lost 7 bases, with 18 bases between them. Germline V gives CDR1 MNHNS, CDR2 SASEGT.

Written as DNA, the CDR3 is TGTGCCAGCAGCCGGACAGGGCGTGGAAACACCATATATTTT. Translation gives CASSRTGRGNTIYF. The chain joins TRBV6-6 to TRBJ1-3, with 8 bases identical to TRBD1. CDR1 is MNHNY and CDR2 is SVGAGI in the germline V gene (reference sequence). Unmatched junction bases numbered 4, after V lost 6 bases and J lost 3 bases. The CDR3 covers 14 residues.

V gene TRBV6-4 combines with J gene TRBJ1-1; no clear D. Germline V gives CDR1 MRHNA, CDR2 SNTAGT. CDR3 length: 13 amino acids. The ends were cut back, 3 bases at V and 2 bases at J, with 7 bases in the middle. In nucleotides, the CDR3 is TGTGCCAGCAGTGATCGGGTTAACACTGAAGCTTTCTTT. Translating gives CASSDRVNTEAFF.

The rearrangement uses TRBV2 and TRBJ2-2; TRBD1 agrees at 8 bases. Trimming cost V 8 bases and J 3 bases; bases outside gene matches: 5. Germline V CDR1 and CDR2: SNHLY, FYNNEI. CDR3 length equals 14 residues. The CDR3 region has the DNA TGTGCCAGCCGAGACAGGGGCCACACCGGGGAGCTGTTTTTT. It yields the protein CASRDRGHTGELFF. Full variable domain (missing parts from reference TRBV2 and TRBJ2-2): EPEVTQTPSHQVTQMGQEVILRCVPISNHLYFYWYRQILGQKVEFLVSFYNNEISEKSEIFDDQFSVERPDGSNFTLKIRSTKLEDSAMYFCASRDRGHTGELFFGEGSRLTVL.

The CDR3 spells CASSLEARDYEQYF. The DNA for the CDR3 is TGCGCCAGCAGCTTGGAAGCCAGGGACTACGAGCAGTACTTC. The chain joins TRBV5-1 to TRBJ2-7; the D gene is possibly TRBD1 (5 bases). CDR3 length: 14 amino acids. Germline V gives CDR1 SGHRS, CDR2 YFSETQ. V was pared by 0 bases and J by 3 bases, with 10 bases between.

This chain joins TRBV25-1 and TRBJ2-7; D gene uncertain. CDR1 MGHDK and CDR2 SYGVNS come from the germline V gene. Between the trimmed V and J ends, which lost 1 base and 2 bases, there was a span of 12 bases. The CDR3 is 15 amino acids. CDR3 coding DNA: TGTGCCAGCAGTGAATCCGGGTCCCTAACCTACGAGCAGTACTTC. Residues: CASSESGSLTYEQYF.

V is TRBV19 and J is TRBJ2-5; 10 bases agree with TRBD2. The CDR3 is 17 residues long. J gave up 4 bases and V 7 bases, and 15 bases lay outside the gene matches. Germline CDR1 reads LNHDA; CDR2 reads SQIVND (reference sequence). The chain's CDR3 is CASTQSGGAHHLETQYF. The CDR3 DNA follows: TGTGCCAGTACCCAGAGCGGGGGGGCCCATCACTTAGAGACCCAGTACTTC. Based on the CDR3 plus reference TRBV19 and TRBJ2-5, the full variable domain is DGGITQSPKYLFRKEGQNVTLSCEQNLNHDAMYWYRQDPGQGLRLIYYSQIVNDFQKGDIAEGYSVSREKKESFPLTVTSAQKNPTAFYLCASTQSGGAHHLETQYFGPGTRLLVL.

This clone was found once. The CDR3 loop is CASSESLGSWDEKLFF. The DNA of the CDR3 is TGTGCCAGCAGTGAGAGCCTAGGGAGTTGGGATGAAAAACTGTTTTTT. This chain joins TRBV6-1 and TRBJ1-4; no clear D gene. Trimming took off 3 bases at V and 6 bases at J, with 17 bases between the two ends. Looked up from germline, CDR1 is MNHNS and CDR2 is SASEGT. The length of the CDR3 is 16 residues.

The CDR3 DNA sequence: TGTGCCATCAGTGACCCCGGGAGGGCCCCAGATACGCAGTATTTT. As protein: CAISDPGRAPDTQYF. The gene calls are TRBV10-3 and TRBJ2-3; 8 bases align to TRBD2. There are 15 residues in the CDR3. With 3 bases clipped from V and 4 bases from J, the junction kept 6 bases outside the gene matches. Germline CDR1 is ENHRY and CDR2 is SYGVKD.

CDR3 in amino acids: CASSETGYNEQFF. The DNA of the CDR3 is TGTGCCAGCAGTGAGACAGGTTACAATGAGCAGTTCTTC. This chain uses TRBV6-1 with TRBJ2-1; D may be TRBD1 (6 bases). Germline-derived CDR1 and CDR2 are MNHNS and SASEGT. CDR3 length: 13 residues. The V end was cut by 3 bases, the J end by 4 bases, with 7 bases between.

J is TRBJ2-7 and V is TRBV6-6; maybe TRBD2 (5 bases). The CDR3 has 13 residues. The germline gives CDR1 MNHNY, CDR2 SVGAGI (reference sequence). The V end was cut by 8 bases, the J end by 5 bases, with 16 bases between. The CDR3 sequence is CASGLDSVDEQYF. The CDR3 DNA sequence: TGTGCCAGCGGTCTGGACTCCGTGGACGAGCAGTACTTC.

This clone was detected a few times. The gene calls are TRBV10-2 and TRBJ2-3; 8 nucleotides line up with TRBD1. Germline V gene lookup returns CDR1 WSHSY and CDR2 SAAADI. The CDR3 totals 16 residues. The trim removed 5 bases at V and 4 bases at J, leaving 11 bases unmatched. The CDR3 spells CASSIAEDRDPDTQYF. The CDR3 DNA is TGCGCCAGCAGTATTGCAGAGGACAGGGACCCAGATACGCAGTATTTT.

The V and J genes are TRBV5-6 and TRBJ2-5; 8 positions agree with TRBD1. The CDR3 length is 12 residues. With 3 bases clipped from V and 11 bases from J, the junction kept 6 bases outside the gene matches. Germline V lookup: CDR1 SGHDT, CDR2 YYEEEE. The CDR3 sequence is CASSSTTGEQYF. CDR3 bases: TGTGCCAGCAGCTCTACGACAGGGGAGCAGTACTTC.